These 5 T cell receptor beta chains were all obtained from the same sample, sequenced in a study of OX40 agonist ivuxolimab in advanced cancers. Library preparation was by the immunoSEQ multiplex PCR assay. Entries here come from immuneACCESS through TCRdb and include only in-frame sequences with V and J called. Some clones fail to appear in such tables; in the studies checked, an unresolved V gene covers under half of the shortfall, and the cause of the remainder is unknown. Across this sample there are about 58,000 clones, with roughly 87% seen only once. The ten largest clonotypes hold 3% to 4% of the sample. This specimen consisted of CD4+ or CD8+ T cells sorted from blood, obtained in a trial of the OX40 agonist ivuxolimab. These receptors originate from an adult with an advanced solid tumor such as melanoma, head and neck, liver or kidney cancer.

The chain joins TRBV28 to TRBJ2-2; a possible D gene is TRBD2 (7 bases). The CDR3 consists of 15 residues. V shed 6 bases and J shed 9 bases, with 20 bases lying between them. CDR1 is MDHEN, CDR2 SYDVKM, per germline. The CDR3 coding sequence is TGTGCCAGCAGCCCATTAAGGGGGGGGAGCAGGGAGCTGTTTTTT. Protein sequence: CASSPLRGGSRELFF. Complete variable domain (other parts from reference TRBV28 and TRBJ2-2): DVKVTQSSRYLVKRTGEKVFLECVQDMDHENMFWYRQDPGLGLRLIYFSYDVKMKEKGDIPEGYSVSREKKERFSLILESASTNQTSMYLCASSPLRGGSRELFFGEGSRLTVL.

The chain couples TRBV29-1 to TRBJ1-1, with unresolved D. Germline CDR1 SQVTM, CDR2 ANQGSEA. The CDR3 runs 14 residues. Trimming left V 3 bases short and J 5 bases short, with 16 bases between. Written as DNA, the CDR3 is TGCAGCGTTGACTTCGGGAACGGGAATACTGAAGCTTTCTTT. Its protein is CSVDFGNGNTEAFF.

DNA for the CDR3: TGTGCCAGCACCACCCCACAATTTACAGCTAATTCACCCCTCCACTTT. It codes for CASTTPQFTANSPLHF. The chain combines TRBV28 with TRBJ1-6; D is uncertain. The CDR3 has 16 amino acids. Looked up from germline, CDR1 is MDHEN and CDR2 is SYDVKM. V shed 7 bases and J shed 6 bases, with 19 bases lying between them. Filled out from reference TRBV28 and TRBJ1-6, the complete variable domain reads DVKVTQSSRYLVKRTGEKVFLECVQDMDHENMFWYRQDPGLGLRLIYFSYDVKMKEKGDIPEGYSVSREKKERFSLILESASTNQTSMYLCASTTPQFTANSPLHFGNGTRLTVT.

The chain combines TRBV30 with TRBJ1-5; D call uncertain. This CDR3 is 13 amino acids long. Trimming removed 0 bases at V and 4 bases at J, with 7 bases between. Germline loops: CDR1 GTSNPN, CDR2 SVGIG (reference sequence). CDR3 region: CAWSVQYNQPQHF. In DNA, the CDR3 is TGTGCCTGGAGTGTACAGTATAATCAGCCCCAGCATTTT.

The V gene is TRBV27, the J gene TRBJ1-4; D unresolved. V was cut by 8 bases and J by 7 bases, with 14 bases left in between. The CDR3 totals 13 residues. Germline V gene sequence: CDR1 MNHEY, CDR2 SMNVEV (reference sequence). Written as DNA, the CDR3 is TGTGCCAGCGCACCCGGTGGAGGTGAAAAACTGTTTTTT. Its protein product is CASAPGGGEKLFF.